Each of the 10 T cell receptor beta chains below was sequenced from the same sample in a study of blood T cell repertoires in COVID-19. Clones were read by immunoSEQ multiplex PCR, and TCRdb kept only the in-frame ones, dropping some. This repertoire shows around 100,000 clones, roughly 91% found once; its top ten account for about 5.1%. Source material: peripheral blood. These receptors all come from a human donor in a cohort sampled during active COVID-19.

This clone has a handful of counts. J is TRBJ1-2 and V is TRBV7-9, with TRBD1 matching over 7 bases. CDR3 length: 13 residues. J lost 8 bases, V lost 1 base, and 4 bases had no gene match. Germline CDR1 and CDR2: SEHNR and FQNEAQ (reference sequence). The CDR3 sequence is CASSLEGAGGYTF. The CDR3 nucleotides read TGTGCCAGCAGCTTAGAGGGGGCTGGAGGCTACACCTTC.

V is TRBV5-1 and J is TRBJ2-5; weak D call: TRBD1 (6 bases). Germline V gene lookup returns CDR1 SGHRS and CDR2 YFSETQ. The CDR3 has 16 amino acids. V was clipped by 0 bases and J by 0 bases, with 12 bases between them. For the CDR3, the DNA is TGCGCCAGCAGCTTGGGCGTAGCAGGGGACCAAGAGACCCAGTACTTC. Its protein product is CASSLGVAGDQETQYF.

The chain is built from TRBV5-1 and TRBJ1-1; TRBD1 agrees at 7 bases. The V gene end was trimmed by 3 bases and the J gene end by 10 bases; junction bases not matched to a gene: 15. CDR3 length equals 15 residues. Germline CDR1 and CDR2: SGHRS and YFSETQ. CDR3 sequence (DNA): TGCGCCAGCAGCTCGGATCCAGGGGGTCCCAGGGTAGCTTTCTTT. Translation: CASSSDPGGPRVAFF.

The rearrangement uses TRBV7-8 and TRBJ1-4; D remains ambiguous. CDR1 and CDR2 (germline): SGHVS, FQNEAQ. CDR3 length: 15 residues. V was cut by 5 bases and J by 7 bases, with 17 bases left in between. CDR3 amino acids: CASSLGRDLVEKLFF. The DNA for the CDR3 is TGTGCCAGCAGCCTGGGGAGGGATCTAGTTGAAAAACTGTTTTTT.

CDR3 loop: CASSGVLDNPYYGYTF. The CDR3 nucleotides are TGTGCCAGCAGTGGCGTCCTCGACAATCCTTACTATGGCTACACCTTC. The chain employs TRBV28 and TRBJ1-2; D gene uncertain. Trimming took 5 bases from V and 3 from J, leaving 19 bases between them. Per the germline V gene, CDR1 is MDHEN and CDR2 is SYDVKM. The CDR3 is 16 residues long.

The J gene is TRBJ2-7, the V gene TRBV29-1; the match to TRBD2 covers 16 bases. Per germline, CDR1 SQVTM and CDR2 ANQGSEA. The length of the CDR3 is 15 residues. After removal of 6 bases from V and 5 bases from J, the junction contained 7 bases not matched to a gene. The CDR3 nucleotides are TGCAGCGTGGCTGGGACTAGCGGGAGGGGCCACGAGCAGTACTTC. It codes for CSVAGTSGRGHEQYF.

This chain links TRBV6-2 or TRBV6-3 with TRBJ1-4; unclear D gene. There are 15 residues in the CDR3. The germline V gene has CDR1 MNHEY and CDR2 SVGEGT. The V end lost 0 bases, the J end lost 8 bases, and 13 bases lay between the germline ends. The CDR3 reads CASSYSRGMDEKLFF. The CDR3 coding sequence is TGTGCCAGCAGTTACTCTCGGGGAATGGACGAAAAACTGTTTTTT.

This rearrangement joins TRBV4-3 to TRBJ2-3, with 9 nucleotides matching TRBD2. The V and J ends lost 0 bases and 3 bases, in that order; junction bases with no gene match: 7. In germline, CDR1 is LGHNA, CDR2 YSLEER. The CDR3 consists of 17 residues. CDR3 amino acids: CASSQEASGVGTDTQYF. Written as DNA, the CDR3 is TGCGCCAGCAGCCAAGAGGCTAGCGGGGTGGGTACAGATACGCAGTATTTT.

The V and J genes are TRBV6-6 and TRBJ2-2; TRBD2 might be the D (6 bases). V was shortened by 6 bases and J by 5 bases, with 19 bases between the two germline ends. The CDR3 runs to 16 residues. Germline CDR1 reads MNHNY; CDR2 reads SVGAGI (reference sequence). The DNA for the CDR3 is TGTGCCAGCAGCTGGGAGGAGGTAGGCGTGACCGGGGAGCTGTTTTTT. It yields the protein CASSWEEVGVTGELFF.

The gene calls are TRBV7-2 and TRBJ2-2; a weak D match, TRBD2 (6 bases). V gave up 2 bases and J gave up 1 base, with 11 bases separating them. There are 16 residues in the CDR3. Germline loops: CDR1 SGHTA, CDR2 FQGNSA. As DNA, the CDR3 is TGTGCCAGCAGCTTATGGCTAGCGAGGAACACCGGGGAGCTGTTTTTT. Its translation: CASSLWLARNTGELFF. The whole variable domain, filled in from reference TRBV7-2 and TRBJ2-2, reads GAGVSQSPSNKVTEKGKDVELRCDPISGHTALYWYRQSLGQGLEFLIYFQGNSAPDKSGLPSDRFSAERTGGSVSTLTIQRTQQEDSAVYLCASSLWLARNTGELFFGEGSRLTVL.